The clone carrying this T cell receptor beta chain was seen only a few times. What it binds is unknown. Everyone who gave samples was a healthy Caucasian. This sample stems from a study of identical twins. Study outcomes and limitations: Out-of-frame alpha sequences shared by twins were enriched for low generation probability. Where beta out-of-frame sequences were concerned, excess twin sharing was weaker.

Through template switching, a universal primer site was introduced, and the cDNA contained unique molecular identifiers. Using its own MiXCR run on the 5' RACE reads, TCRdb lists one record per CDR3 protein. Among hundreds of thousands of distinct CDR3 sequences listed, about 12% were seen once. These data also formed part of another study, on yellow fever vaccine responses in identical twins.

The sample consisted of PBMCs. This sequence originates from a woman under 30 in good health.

The CDR3: CASSFRIANEKLFF. In nucleotides, the CDR3 is TGTGCCAGCAGTTTCCGCATCGCTAATGAAAAACTGTTTTTT. The chain couples TRBV12-3 or TRBV12-4 to TRBJ1-4; D not resolved. The CDR3 loop spans 14 amino acids. Trimming pared 3 bases from V and 3 bases from J, leaving 8 bases between.